A selection of T cell receptor beta chains follows, all from one sample in a study of cytomegalovirus exposure and HLA in healthy donors. Repertoires were generated with immunoSEQ multiplex PCR, while TCRdb's copy carries only in-frame clones and drops some. This table holds about 160,000 clones, 60% to 80% found once. What was sequenced was PBMCs. These receptor sequences come from a woman in her fifties or sixties in good health and CMV-seropositive. CDR3s leave out the opening cysteine and the closing phenylalanine or tryptophan. Each record gives: J gene, V gene, CDR3 protein.

j_gene: TRBJ1-2; v_gene: TRBV5-1; CDR3aa: ASRRSVENYGYT
j_gene: TRBJ2-5; v_gene: TRBV18; CDR3aa: ASSPESGGAQETQY
j_gene: TRBJ1-1; v_gene: TRBV7-3; CDR3aa: ASGQGRNTEAF
j_gene: TRBJ2-3; v_gene: TRBV7-9; CDR3aa: ASSLGLTSTDTQY
j_gene: TRBJ1-4; v_gene: TRBV28; CDR3aa: ASNGEKLF
j_gene: TRBJ1-5; v_gene: TRBV18; CDR3aa: ASSRGTGNNQPQH
j_gene: TRBJ2-5; v_gene: TRBV6-1; CDR3aa: ASSGLIMPGGGETQY
j_gene: TRBJ1-2; v_gene: TRBV6-5; CDR3aa: ASSPGGAYGYT
j_gene: NA; v_gene: TRBV6-5; CDR3aa: ASSYSAMSSYEQY
j_gene: TRBJ1-4; v_gene: TRBV7-9; CDR3aa: ASSPGEKLF
j_gene: TRBJ2-5; v_gene: TRBV11-2; CDR3aa: ASSLGASETQY
j_gene: TRBJ2-1; v_gene: TRBV10-2; CDR3aa: ASGLAGGMDNEQF
j_gene: TRBJ2-1; v_gene: TRBV5-6; CDR3aa: ASSSGTGRRSYNEQF
j_gene: TRBJ2-1; v_gene: TRBV10-3; CDR3aa: AISEKRERLGEQF
j_gene: TRBJ1-2; v_gene: TRBV6-5; CDR3aa: ASSYSKAPTDYGYT
j_gene: TRBJ1-5; v_gene: TRBV6-1; CDR3aa: ASSEGPNQPQH
j_gene: TRBJ2-3; v_gene: TRBV28; CDR3aa: ASSFLAGTQRDTQY
j_gene: TRBJ1-1; v_gene: TRBV9; CDR3aa: ASSSGQSGTEAF
j_gene: TRBJ1-4; v_gene: TRBV4-3; CDR3aa: ASSQEGGFGEKLF
j_gene: TRBJ1-2; v_gene: TRBV28; CDR3aa: ASRDAGRTNYGYT
j_gene: TRBJ1-1; v_gene: TRBV7-9; CDR3aa: ASRPTGENTEAF
j_gene: TRBJ1-2; v_gene: TRBV10-3; CDR3aa: AISESYSSIAGYGYT
j_gene: TRBJ2-7; v_gene: TRBV7-2; CDR3aa: ASSTKRTYEQY
j_gene: TRBJ1-1; v_gene: TRBV19; CDR3aa: ASSMPGQGGNTEAF
j_gene: TRBJ1-3; v_gene: TRBV29-1; CDR3aa: SVGQDSGNTIY
j_gene: TRBJ2-7; v_gene: TRBV7-8; CDR3aa: ASSVGTSFHEQY
j_gene: TRBJ2-7; v_gene: TRBV2; CDR3aa: ASSEDYYEQY
j_gene: TRBJ2-3; v_gene: TRBV25-1; CDR3aa: ASSHQGNTDTQY
j_gene: TRBJ1-3; v_gene: TRBV11-2; CDR3aa: ASSPSSGGNSGNTIY
j_gene: TRBJ2-3; v_gene: TRBV20-1; CDR3aa: SARTGDTQY
j_gene: NA; v_gene: TRBV7-2; CDR3aa: ASSLKYPISYEQY
j_gene: TRBJ2-2; v_gene: TRBV27; CDR3aa: ASSLKGTYNTGELF
j_gene: TRBJ1-1; v_gene: TRBV6-5; CDR3aa: ASNTGAGGNTEAF
j_gene: TRBJ1-2; v_gene: TRBV10-3; CDR3aa: AIRDFRGGYT
j_gene: TRBJ1-2; v_gene: TRBV7-2; CDR3aa: ASSLVGGGGYT
j_gene: TRBJ1-1; v_gene: TRBV28; CDR3aa: ASKEGGITEAF
j_gene: TRBJ2-7; v_gene: TRBV5-6; CDR3aa: ASSLFVTGESYEQY
j_gene: TRBJ2-3; v_gene: TRBV4-2; CDR3aa: ASSQVAGALHTDTQY
j_gene: TRBJ2-3; v_gene: TRBV7-9; CDR3aa: ASSLGSGSKWGTQY
j_gene: TRBJ2-5; v_gene: TRBV2; CDR3aa: ASSRWTSRSGRAQETQY
j_gene: TRBJ1-6; v_gene: TRBV7-9; CDR3aa: ASSYDRNNSPLH
j_gene: TRBJ2-3; v_gene: TRBV9; CDR3aa: ASSSGGESTDTQY
j_gene: TRBJ2-1; v_gene: TRBV18; CDR3aa: ASSDFLAANEQF